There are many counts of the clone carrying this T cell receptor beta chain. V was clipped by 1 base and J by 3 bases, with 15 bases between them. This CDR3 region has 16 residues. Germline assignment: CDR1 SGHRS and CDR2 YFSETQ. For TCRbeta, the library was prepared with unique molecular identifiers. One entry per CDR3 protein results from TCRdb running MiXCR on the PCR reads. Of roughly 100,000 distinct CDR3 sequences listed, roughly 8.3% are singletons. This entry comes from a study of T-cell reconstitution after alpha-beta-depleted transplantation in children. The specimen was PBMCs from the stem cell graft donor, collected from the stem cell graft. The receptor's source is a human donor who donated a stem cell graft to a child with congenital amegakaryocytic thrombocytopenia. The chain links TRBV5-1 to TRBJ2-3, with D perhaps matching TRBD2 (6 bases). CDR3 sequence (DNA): TGCGCCAGCAGCTTGACCGGCGGAGGGACTACAGATACGCAGTATTTT. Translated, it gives CASSLTGGGTTDTQYF.